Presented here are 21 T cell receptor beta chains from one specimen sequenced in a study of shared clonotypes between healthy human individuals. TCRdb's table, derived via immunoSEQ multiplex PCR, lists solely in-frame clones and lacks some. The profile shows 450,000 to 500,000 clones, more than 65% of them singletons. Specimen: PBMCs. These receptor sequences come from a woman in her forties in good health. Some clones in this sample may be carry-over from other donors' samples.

CDR3 nucleotides: TGTGCCTATCCGGGACAGGGGGACCTTGACGAGCAGTACTTC. Protein: CAYPGQGDLDEQYF. V and J are TRBV14 and TRBJ2-7; 11 positions agree with TRBD1. The ends lost 11 bases at V and 5 bases at J; junction bases unmatched: 11. This CDR3 contains 14 residues. Germline values: CDR1 SGHDN, CDR2 FVKESK.

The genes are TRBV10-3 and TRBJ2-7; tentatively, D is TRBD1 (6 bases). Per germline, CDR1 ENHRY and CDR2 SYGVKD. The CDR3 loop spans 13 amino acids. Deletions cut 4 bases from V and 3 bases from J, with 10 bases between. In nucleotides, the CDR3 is TGTGCCATCAGTGGAGGGACAAACTACGAGCAGTACTTC. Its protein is CAISGGTNYEQYF.

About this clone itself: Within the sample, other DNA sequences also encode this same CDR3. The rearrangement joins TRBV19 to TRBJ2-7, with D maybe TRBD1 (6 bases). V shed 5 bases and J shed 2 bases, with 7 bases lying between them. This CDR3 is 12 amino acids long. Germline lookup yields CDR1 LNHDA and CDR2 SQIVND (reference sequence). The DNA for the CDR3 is TGTGCCAGTAGTTCAGGGGCCTACGAGCAGTACTTC. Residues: CASSSGAYEQYF.

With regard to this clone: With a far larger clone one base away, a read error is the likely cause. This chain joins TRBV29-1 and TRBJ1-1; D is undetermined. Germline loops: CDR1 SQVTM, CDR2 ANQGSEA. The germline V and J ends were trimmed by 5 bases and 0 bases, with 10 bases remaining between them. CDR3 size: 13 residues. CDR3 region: CSVIPSMNTEAFF. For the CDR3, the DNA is TGCAGCGTTATTCCCTCTATGAACACTGAAGCTTTCTTT.

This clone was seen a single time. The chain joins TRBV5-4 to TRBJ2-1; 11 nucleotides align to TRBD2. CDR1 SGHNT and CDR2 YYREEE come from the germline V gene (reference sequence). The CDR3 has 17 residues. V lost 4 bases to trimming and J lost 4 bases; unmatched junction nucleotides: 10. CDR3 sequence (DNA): TGTGCCAGCAGCCCCGCCCTGACTAGCGGGACATACAATGAGCAGTTCTTC. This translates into CASSPALTSGTYNEQFF.

Written as DNA, the CDR3 is TGTGCCAGCAGCATGAGTAGGGATACGCAGTATTTT. It specifies CASSMSRDTQYF. The chain recombines TRBV11-3 with TRBJ2-3, with D unclear. Germline values: CDR1 SGHNT, CDR2 YENEEA. This CDR3 comprises 12 residues. V lost 5 bases to trimming and J lost 6 bases, with 9 bases between them.

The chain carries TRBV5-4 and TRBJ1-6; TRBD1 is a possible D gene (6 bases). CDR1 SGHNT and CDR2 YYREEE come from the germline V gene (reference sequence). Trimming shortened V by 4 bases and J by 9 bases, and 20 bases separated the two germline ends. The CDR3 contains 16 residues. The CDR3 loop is CASSQGGGPKASPLHF. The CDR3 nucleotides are TGTGCCAGCAGCCAAGGAGGGGGACCCAAGGCTTCACCCCTCCACTTT.

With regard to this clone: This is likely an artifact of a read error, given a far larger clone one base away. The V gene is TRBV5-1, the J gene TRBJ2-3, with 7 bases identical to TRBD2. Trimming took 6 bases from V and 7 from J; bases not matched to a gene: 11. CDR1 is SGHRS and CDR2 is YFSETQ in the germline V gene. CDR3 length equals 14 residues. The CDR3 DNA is TGCGCCAGCACCCTGGGAGGGGCAACAAATACGCAGTATTTT. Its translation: CASTLGGATNTQYF. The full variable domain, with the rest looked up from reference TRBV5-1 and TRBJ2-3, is KAGVTQTPRYLIKTRGQQVTLSCSPISGHRSVSWYQQTPGQGLQFLFEYFSETQRNKGNFPGRFSGRQFSNSRSEMNVSTLELGDSALYLCASTLGGATNTQYFGPGTRLTVL.

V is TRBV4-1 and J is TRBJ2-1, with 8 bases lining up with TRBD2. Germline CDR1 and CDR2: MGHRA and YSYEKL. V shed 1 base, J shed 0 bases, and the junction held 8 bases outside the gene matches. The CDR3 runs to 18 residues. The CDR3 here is CASSQGGLAGFSYNEQFF. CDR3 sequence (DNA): TGCGCCAGCAGCCAAGGTGGTTTAGCGGGATTCTCCTACAATGAGCAGTTCTTC.

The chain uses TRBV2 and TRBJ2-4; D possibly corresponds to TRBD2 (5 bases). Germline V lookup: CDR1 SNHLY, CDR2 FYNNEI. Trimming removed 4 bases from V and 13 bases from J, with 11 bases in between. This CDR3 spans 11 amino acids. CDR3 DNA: TGTGCCAGCAGTGCGGGGATCCACCAGTACTTC. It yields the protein CASSAGIHQYF. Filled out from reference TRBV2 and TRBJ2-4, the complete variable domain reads EPEVTQTPSHQVTQMGQEVILRCVPISNHLYFYWYRQILGQKVEFLVSFYNNEISEKSEIFDDQFSVERPDGSNFTLKIRSTKLEDSAMYFCASSAGIHQYFGAGTRLSVL.

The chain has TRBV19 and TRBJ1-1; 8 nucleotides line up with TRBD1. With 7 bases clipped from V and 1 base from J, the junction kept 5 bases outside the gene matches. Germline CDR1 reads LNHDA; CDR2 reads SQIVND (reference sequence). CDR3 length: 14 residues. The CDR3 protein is CASMPDRANTEAFF. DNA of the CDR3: TGTGCCAGTATGCCGGACAGGGCGAACACTGAAGCTTTCTTT.

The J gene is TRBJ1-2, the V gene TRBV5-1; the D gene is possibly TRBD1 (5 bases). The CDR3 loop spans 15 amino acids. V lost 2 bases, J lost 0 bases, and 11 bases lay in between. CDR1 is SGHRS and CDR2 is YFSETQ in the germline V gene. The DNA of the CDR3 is TGCGCCAGCAGCTTATCGTCCAGGGCTAACTATGGCTACACCTTC. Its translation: CASSLSSRANYGYTF. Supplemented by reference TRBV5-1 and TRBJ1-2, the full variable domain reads KAGVTQTPRYLIKTRGQQVTLSCSPISGHRSVSWYQQTPGQGLQFLFEYFSETQRNKGNFPGRFSGRQFSNSRSEMNVSTLELGDSALYLCASSLSSRANYGYTFGSGTRLTVV.

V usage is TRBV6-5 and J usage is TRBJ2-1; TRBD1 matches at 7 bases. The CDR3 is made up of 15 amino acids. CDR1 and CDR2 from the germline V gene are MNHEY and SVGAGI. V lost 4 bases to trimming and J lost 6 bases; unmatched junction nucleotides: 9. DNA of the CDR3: TGTGCCAGCAGTTTAACCCGACAGGGCACCAATGAGCAGTTCTTC. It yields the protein CASSLTRQGTNEQFF.

The CDR3 spells CATSKRTANYEQYF. The CDR3 nucleotides are TGTGCCACCAGCAAAAGGACAGCCAACTACGAGCAGTACTTC. The rearrangement links TRBV15 to TRBJ2-7, with D tentatively TRBD1 (6 bases). The CDR3 spans 14 residues. Germline CDR1 LNHNV, CDR2 YYDKDF (reference sequence). V lost 4 bases to trimming and J lost 3 bases, with 13 bases between them.

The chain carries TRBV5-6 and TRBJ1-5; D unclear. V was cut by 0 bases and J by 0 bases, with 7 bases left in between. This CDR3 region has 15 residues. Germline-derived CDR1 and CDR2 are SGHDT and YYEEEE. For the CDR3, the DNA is TGTGCCAGCAGCTTGGCAGGATATAGCAATCAGCCCCAGCATTTT. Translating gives CASSLAGYSNQPQHF.

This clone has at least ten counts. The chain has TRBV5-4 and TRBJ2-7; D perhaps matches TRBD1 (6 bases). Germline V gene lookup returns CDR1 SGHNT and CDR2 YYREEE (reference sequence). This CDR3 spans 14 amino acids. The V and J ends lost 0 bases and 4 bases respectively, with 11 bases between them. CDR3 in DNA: TGTGCCAGCAGCTTGGAAGGGGGTAGGTACGAGCAGTACTTC. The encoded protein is CASSLEGGRYEQYF. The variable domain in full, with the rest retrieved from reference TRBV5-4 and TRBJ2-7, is ETGVTQSPTHLIKTRGQQVTLRCSSQSGHNTVSWYQQALGQGPQFIFQYYREEENGRGNFPPRFSGLQFPNYSSELNVNALELDDSALYLCASSLEGGRYEQYFGPGTRLTVT.

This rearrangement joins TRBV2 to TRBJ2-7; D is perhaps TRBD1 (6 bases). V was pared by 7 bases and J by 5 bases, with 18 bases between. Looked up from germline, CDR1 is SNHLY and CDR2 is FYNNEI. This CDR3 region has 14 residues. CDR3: CASTLGAGVNEQYF. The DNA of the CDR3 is TGTGCCAGCACCTTGGGGGCGGGCGTCAACGAGCAGTACTTC.

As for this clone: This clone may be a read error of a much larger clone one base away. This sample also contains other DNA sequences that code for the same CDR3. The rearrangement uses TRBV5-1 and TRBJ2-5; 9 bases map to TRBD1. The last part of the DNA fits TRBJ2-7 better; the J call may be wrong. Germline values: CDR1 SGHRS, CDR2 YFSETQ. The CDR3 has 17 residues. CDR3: CASTRGTGNGESYEQYF. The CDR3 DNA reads TGCGCCAGCACAAGGGGGACAGGGAACGGGGAATCCTACGAGCAGTACTTC.

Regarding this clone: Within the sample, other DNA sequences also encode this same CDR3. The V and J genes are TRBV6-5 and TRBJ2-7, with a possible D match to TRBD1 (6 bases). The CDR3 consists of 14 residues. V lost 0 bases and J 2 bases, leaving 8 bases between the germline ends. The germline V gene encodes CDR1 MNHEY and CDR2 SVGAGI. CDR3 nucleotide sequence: TGTGCCAGCAGTTACTCGACAGGCCCCTACGAGCAGTACTTC. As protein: CASSYSTGPYEQYF.

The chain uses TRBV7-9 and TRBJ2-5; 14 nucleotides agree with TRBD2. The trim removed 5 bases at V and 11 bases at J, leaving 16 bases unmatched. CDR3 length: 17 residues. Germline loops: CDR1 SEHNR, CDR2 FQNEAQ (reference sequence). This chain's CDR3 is CASSLRARGLAGVEQYF. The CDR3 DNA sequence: TGTGCCAGCAGCCTCCGAGCTCGGGGACTAGCGGGAGTAGAGCAGTACTTC.

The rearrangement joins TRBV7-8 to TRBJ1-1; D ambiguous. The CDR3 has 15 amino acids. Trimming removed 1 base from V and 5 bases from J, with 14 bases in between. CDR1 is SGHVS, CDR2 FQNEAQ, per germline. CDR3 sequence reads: CASSLVGPGSTEAFF. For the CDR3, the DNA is TGTGCCAGCAGCTTAGTGGGTCCGGGGTCGACTGAAGCTTTCTTT.